These 30 T cell receptor beta chains were all obtained from the same sample, sequenced in a study of radiotherapy plus CTLA-4 blockade in lung cancer. The protocol was immunoSEQ multiplex PCR, while the TCRdb copy is restricted to in-frame clones and leaves out a portion. Here the sample spans approximately 69,000 clones, around 73% being singletons. Material: peripheral blood, obtained from a patient treated with radiotherapy plus ipilimumab. The receptor set was obtained from a human donor with non-small cell lung cancer who had a complete response to radiotherapy plus ipilimumab.

The V gene is TRBV11-3, the J gene TRBJ1-1; D is undetermined. This CDR3 contains 14 residues. The V gene lost 3 bases and the J gene lost 5 bases, with 13 bases spanning the gap. Germline V gives CDR1 SGHNT, CDR2 YENEEA. This CDR3 reads CASSFGQEGTEAFF. CDR3 in DNA: TGTGCCAGCAGCTTTGGGCAGGAAGGGACTGAAGCTTTCTTT.

The CDR3 DNA reads as TGTGCCAGCAGCTTGCAGGGCTCCTACAATGAGCAGTTCTTC. Translated, it gives CASSLQGSYNEQFF. The chain couples TRBV5-4 to TRBJ2-1, with D maybe TRBD1 (5 bases). CDR3 length equals 14 residues. V shed 1 base and J shed 0 bases, with 5 bases lying between them. Germline-derived CDR1 and CDR2 are SGHNT and YYREEE (reference sequence).

The J gene is TRBJ1-1, the V gene TRBV2; D not resolved. Germline V gene data show CDR1 as SNHLY and CDR2 as FYNNEI. The germline V and J ends were trimmed by 0 bases and 0 bases, with 8 bases remaining between them. CDR3 length: 15 amino acids. The CDR3 protein is CASSEAGSLNTEAFF. As DNA, the CDR3 is TGTGCCAGCAGTGAAGCCGGGTCCTTGAACACTGAAGCTTTCTTT.

This clone was seen a single time. This chain uses TRBV2 with TRBJ2-7, with 7 bases fitting TRBD1. V was pared by 6 bases and J by 4 bases, with 9 bases of the junction left unmatched. Per germline, CDR1 SNHLY and CDR2 FYNNEI. The CDR3 totals 14 residues. The CDR3 sequence is CASRKGQKLYEQYV. DNA for the CDR3: TGTGCCAGCAGAAAGGGACAGAAGCTATACGAGCAGTACGTC.

The chain carries TRBV19 and TRBJ1-5; D not certain. This CDR3 comprises 17 residues. CDR1 LNHDA and CDR2 SQIVND come from the germline V gene (reference sequence). V was shortened by 3 bases and J by 5 bases, with 20 bases between the two germline ends. DNA of the CDR3: TGTGCCAGTAGTATCATGGGCCCTCCAGTGGGAGATCAGCCCCAGCATTTT. Amino acid sequence: CASSIMGPPVGDQPQHF.

This clone was observed a handful of times. The genes are TRBV14 and TRBJ2-2, with 8 bases matching TRBD2. This CDR3 has 17 amino acids. The J segment lost 0 bases and the V segment lost 0 bases, leaving 3 bases of the junction unmatched. CDR1 is SGHDN and CDR2 is FVKESK in the germline V gene. In DNA, the CDR3 is TGTGCCAGCAGCCAAGATCGGGGACTAGCGAACACCGGGGAGCTGTTTTTT. This gives the protein CASSQDRGLANTGELFF.

DNA for the CDR3: TGTGCCAGCAGCTCCCGGTCCTATGGCTACACCTTC. Protein product: CASSSRSYGYTF. The chain links TRBV7-9 to TRBJ1-2; D gene uncertain. CDR1 is SEHNR and CDR2 is FQNEAQ in the germline V gene (reference sequence). V was pared by 4 bases and J by 4 bases, with 7 bases between. The CDR3 is 12 amino acids.

J is TRBJ1-1 and V is TRBV27, with 8 bases lining up with TRBD1. Germline V gene lookup returns CDR1 MNHEY and CDR2 SMNVEV (reference sequence). V shed 6 bases, J shed 5 bases, and the junction held 8 bases outside the gene matches. This CDR3 comprises 14 residues. CDR3 protein: CASSGDRIATEAFF. The DNA for the CDR3 is TGTGCCAGCAGCGGGGACAGGATTGCGACTGAAGCTTTCTTT.

This clone is medium-sized (0.01 to 0.1%) within its sample. Other DNA sequences within the sample encode an identical CDR3. The chain uses TRBV7-9 and TRBJ2-3, with unresolved D. The CDR3 has 14 residues. Germline lookup yields CDR1 SEHNR and CDR2 FQNEAQ (reference sequence). V lost 3 bases to trimming and J lost 3 bases, with 10 bases between them. The CDR3 region is CASSFNSPTDTQYF. For the CDR3, the DNA is TGTGCCAGCAGCTTCAACAGCCCGACAGATACGCAGTATTTT.

The V call is TRBV29-1, the J call TRBJ1-5, with D possibly matching TRBD1 (6 bases). The V end was cut by 5 bases, the J end by 0 bases, with 8 bases between. This CDR3 contains 13 residues. From germline, CDR1 is SQVTM and CDR2 ANQGSEA. CDR3 DNA sequence: TGCAGCGTTCGACAGGATAGCAATCAGCCCCAGCATTTT. Residues: CSVRQDSNQPQHF.

The chain couples TRBV6-6 to TRBJ1-3, with 9 bases fitting TRBD1. Germline V CDR1 and CDR2: MNHNY, SVGAGI (reference sequence). V was clipped by 6 bases and J by 1 base; unmatched bases: 7. CDR3 length equals 16 residues. The CDR3 protein is CASSNPQGASGNTIYF. Written as DNA, the CDR3 is TGTGCCAGCAGCAATCCACAGGGGGCATCTGGAAACACCATATATTTT.

V and J are TRBV5-1 and TRBJ2-7; 12 nucleotides agree with TRBD2. The CDR3 consists of 15 residues. In germline, CDR1 is SGHRS, CDR2 YFSETQ. The V segment lost 7 bases and the J segment 2 bases; nucleotides outside the gene matches: 7. This CDR3 reads CASARTSGNTYEQYF. The CDR3 DNA reads TGCGCCAGCGCCCGGACTAGCGGGAACACCTACGAGCAGTACTTC.

As DNA, the CDR3 is TGTGCCAGCAGCTTAGTAAAGCCAGGGGGCCTGTATGGCTACACCTTC. Protein: CASSLVKPGGLYGYTF. This chain links TRBV7-2 with TRBJ1-2; TRBD1 agrees at 8 bases. CDR1 is SGHTA and CDR2 is FQGNSA in the germline V gene. This CDR3 region has 16 residues. V lost 1 base to trimming and J lost 5 bases; unmatched junction nucleotides: 9.

The J gene is TRBJ2-5, the V gene TRBV6-6; D remains ambiguous. Germline assignment: CDR1 MNHNY and CDR2 SVGAGI (reference sequence). This CDR3 comprises 14 residues. Trimming removed 2 bases at V and 2 bases at J, with 9 bases between. The CDR3 DNA sequence: TGTGCCAGCAGTTACGCCTCTTTTCAAGAGACCCAGTACTTC. Its protein product is CASSYASFQETQYF.

Here the CDR3 DNA reads TGTGCCAGCAGTTCCCGGGTGGCGGGGGGAACGTTTGGGTATGGCTACACCTTC. Protein: CASSSRVAGGTFGYGYTF. This chain joins TRBV7-8 and TRBJ1-2; TRBD1 is a possible D gene (5 bases). The CDR3 spans 18 residues. Deletions cut 6 bases from V and 5 bases from J, with 28 bases between. CDR1 is SGHVS and CDR2 is FQNEAQ in the germline V gene.

In its sample, this clone was seen once. Other DNA sequences in the same sample also yield this CDR3. This rearrangement joins TRBV5-1 to TRBJ2-7, with 7 bases matching TRBD2. The germline gives CDR1 SGHRS, CDR2 YFSETQ. The CDR3 extends over 13 amino acids. V lost 3 bases and J lost 4; bases outside the gene matches: 4. CDR3 bases: TGCGCCAGCAGCTCGACCGGGGGGTACGAGCAGTACTTC. Translating it yields CASSSTGGYEQYF.

V and J are TRBV7-9 and TRBJ1-2, with D possibly being TRBD1 (5 bases). The CDR3 has 13 residues. V was shortened by 2 bases and J by 6 bases, with 10 bases between the two germline ends. CDR1 is SEHNR and CDR2 is FQNEAQ in the germline V gene (reference sequence). The CDR3 is CASSLNQGDGYTF. The CDR3, as DNA: TGTGCCAGCAGCTTAAACCAGGGAGATGGCTACACCTTC.

The V call is TRBV11-2, the J call TRBJ1-5; no firm D call. The CDR3 sequence is 14 residues long. Germline CDR1 is SGHAT and CDR2 is FQNNGV. The ends were cut back, 2 bases at V and 0 bases at J, with 5 bases in the middle. This CDR3 is CASSLRDSNQPQHF. As DNA, the CDR3 is TGTGCCAGCAGCTTACGGGATAGCAATCAGCCCCAGCATTTT.

This clone has just one count. This chain connects TRBV30 to TRBJ1-5; 7 bases match TRBD1. CDR1 is GTSNPN and CDR2 is SVGIG in the germline V gene (reference sequence). This CDR3 is built from 13 residues. V shed 3 bases, J shed 5 bases, and the junction held 4 bases outside the gene matches. The CDR3 loop is CAWSGQAHQPQHF. For the CDR3, the DNA is TGTGCCTGGAGCGGACAGGCCCATCAGCCCCAGCATTTT.

Comment on this clone: The same CDR3 is also encoded by other DNA sequences in this sample. The chain recombines TRBV5-6 with TRBJ2-5; possible D gene TRBD1, 7 bases. CDR1 and CDR2 (germline): SGHDT, YYEEEE. Trimming left V 2 bases short and J 7 bases short, with 24 bases between. CDR3 length: 17 amino acids. The CDR3 DNA sequence: TGTGCCAGCAGCTTCGGGACCGGGCAGGGGGGTCCGGGGACCCAGTACTTC. Its translation is CASSFGTGQGGPGTQYF.

The V call is TRBV11-2, the J call TRBJ1-2; D uncertain. The V gene lost 1 base and the J gene lost 4 bases, with 10 bases spanning the gap. Germline CDR1 and CDR2: SGHAT and FQNNGV. The CDR3 sequence is 14 residues long. The CDR3 spells CASSLGEKSYGYTF. The CDR3 region has the DNA TGTGCCAGCAGCTTAGGGGAGAAAAGCTATGGCTACACCTTC. The variable domain in full, with the rest retrieved from reference TRBV11-2 and TRBJ1-2, is EAGVAQSPRYKIIEKRQSVAFWCNPISGHATLYWYQQILGQGPKLLIQFQNNGVVDDSQLPKDRFSAERLKGVDSTLKIQPAKLEDSAVYLCASSLGEKSYGYTFGSGTRLTVV.

The V gene is TRBV10-2, the J gene TRBJ2-1; the D gene could be TRBD1 or TRBD2 (5 bases each). The CDR3 consists of 13 residues. Germline-derived CDR1 and CDR2 are WSHSY and SAAADI. The germline V and J ends were trimmed by 8 bases and 3 bases, with 11 bases remaining between them. The CDR3 DNA reads TGCGCCAGCCGGGACGGGAACTACAATGAGCAGTTCTTC. This codes for CASRDGNYNEQFF.

The rearrangement uses TRBV6-1 and TRBJ1-4; 10 nucleotides line up with TRBD1. The trim removed 9 bases at V and 5 bases at J, leaving 9 bases unmatched. This CDR3 region has 15 residues. Germline CDR1 MNHNS, CDR2 SASEGT. In nucleotides, the CDR3 is TGTGCCAGTACACAGATGGGACAGGGGAATGAAAAACTGTTTTTT. Residues: CASTQMGQGNEKLFF.

In DNA form, the CDR3 reads TGTGCCAGCAGTGAATTCGGGGGAAATACGCAGTATTTT. Encoded protein: CASSEFGGNTQYF. The chain carries TRBV6-1 and TRBJ2-3; D possibly corresponds to TRBD2 (6 bases). The germline V and J ends were trimmed by 2 bases and 7 bases, with 10 bases remaining between them. This CDR3 spans 13 amino acids. The germline CDR1 and CDR2 sequences are MNHNS and SASEGT.

There are a few counts of this clone. The chain uses TRBV4-3 and TRBJ2-1, with D perhaps assigned TRBD1 or TRBD2 (5 bases each). CDR3 size: 17 residues. The germline V gene encodes CDR1 LGHNA and CDR2 YSLEER. Trimming stripped 1 base from V and 1 base from J, with 14 bases between. The CDR3: CASSQVMRGRSYNEQFF. In DNA form, the CDR3 reads TGCGCCAGCAGCCAAGTTATGAGGGGCCGGTCCTACAATGAGCAGTTCTTC.

The J gene is TRBJ2-1, the V gene TRBV7-8; D call uncertain. The CDR3 sequence is 15 residues long. Germline-derived CDR1 and CDR2 are SGHVS and FQNEAQ. V dropped 4 bases and J dropped 0 bases, with 10 bases sitting between them. CDR3 in DNA: TGTGCCAGCAGCTGGAGACGCCACTCCTACAATGAGCAGTTCTTC. As protein: CASSWRRHSYNEQFF.

The CDR3 region has the DNA TGCGCCAGCAGCCAGGCCCCCGGGACAGGCTTAACAGATACGCAGTATTTT. It translates to CASSQAPGTGLTDTQYF. The chain has TRBV4-3 and TRBJ2-3, with TRBD1 identical over 8 bases. The CDR3 loop spans 17 amino acids. Looked up from germline, CDR1 is LGHNA and CDR2 is YSLEER. J lost 3 bases, V lost 3 bases, and 11 bases had no gene match.

The genes are TRBV30 and TRBJ2-5, with 7 bases identical to TRBD1. The CDR3 is 15 amino acids. V shed 0 bases, J shed 3 bases, and the junction held 7 bases outside the gene matches. Per the germline V gene, CDR1 is GTSNPN and CDR2 is SVGIG (reference sequence). CDR3 DNA sequence: TGTGCCTGGAGTGTTTATGAGGGGGCGGAAGAGACCCAGTACTTC. As protein: CAWSVYEGAEETQYF.

The chain's CDR3 is CASSDEGENTDTQYF. The CDR3, as DNA: TGCGCCAGCAGTGACGAAGGGGAAAACACAGATACGCAGTATTTT. The chain employs TRBV10-1 and TRBJ2-3; TRBD1 might be the D (5 bases). This CDR3 has 15 residues. CDR1 and CDR2 (germline): WNHNN, SYGVQD (reference sequence). V lost 3 bases and J 2 bases, leaving 12 bases between the germline ends.

The chain uses TRBV28 and TRBJ1-2; no clear D. Per the germline V gene, CDR1 is MDHEN and CDR2 is SYDVKM. Trimming cost V 5 bases and J 8 bases, with 24 bases left between them. This CDR3 region has 16 residues. In DNA, the CDR3 is TGTGCCAGCAGTCCGCCGCAGGAGACGACATTCAAAGGCTACACCTTC. It encodes CASSPPQETTFKGYTF.